This T cell receptor beta chain was captured in a study of STAT5B mutations in CD4+ large granular lymphocyte leukemia. Data came from immunoSEQ multiplex PCR; TCRdb stores just in-frame clones and leaves some out. The sample shows about 38,000 clones, almost 85% of them seen only once. The CDR3 consists of 15 residues. The V gene's germline CDR1 is LNHDA and CDR2 SQIVND (reference sequence). Trimming removed 9 bases from V and 3 bases from J, with 17 bases in between. V is TRBV19 and J is TRBJ2-2; a weak D match, TRBD2 (6 bases). Sequenced input: CD4+ T cells from blood buffy coats. The sequence derives from a human donor in good health. CDR3 in DNA: TGTGCCAGCGTTAATTGGGAGGATGACACCGGGGAGCTGTTTTTT. This encodes CASVNWEDDTGELFF. The whole variable domain, remainder taken from reference TRBV19 and TRBJ2-2, is DGGITQSPKYLFRKEGQNVTLSCEQNLNHDAMYWYRQDPGQGLRLIYYSQIVNDFQKGDIAEGYSVSREKKESFPLTVTSAQKNPTAFYLCASVNWEDDTGELFFGEGSRLTVL.